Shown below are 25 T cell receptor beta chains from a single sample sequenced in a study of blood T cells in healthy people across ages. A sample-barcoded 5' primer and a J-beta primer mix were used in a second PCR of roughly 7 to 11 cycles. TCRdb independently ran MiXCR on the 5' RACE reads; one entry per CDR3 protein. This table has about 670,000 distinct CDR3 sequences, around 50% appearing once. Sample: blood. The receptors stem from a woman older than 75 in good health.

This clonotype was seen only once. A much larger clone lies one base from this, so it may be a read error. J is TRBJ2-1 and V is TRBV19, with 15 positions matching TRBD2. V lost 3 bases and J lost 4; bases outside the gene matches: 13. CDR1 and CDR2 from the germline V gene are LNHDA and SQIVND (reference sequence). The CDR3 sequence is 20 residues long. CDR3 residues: CASSMYGRGTSGRRYNEQFF. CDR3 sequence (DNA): TGTGCCAGTAGTATGTATGGACGGGGGACTAGCGGGAGGCGGTACAATGAGCAGTTCTTC.

CDR3 sequence reads: CAISVLGTESSYNEQFF. The CDR3 DNA follows: TGTGCCATCAGTGTCCTTGGGACGGAGAGCTCCTACAATGAGCAGTTCTTC. The rearrangement uses TRBV10-3 and TRBJ2-1, with D perhaps being TRBD1 or TRBD2 (5 bases each). From germline, CDR1 is ENHRY and CDR2 SYGVKD. This CDR3 region has 17 residues. V was pared by 4 bases and J by 0 bases, with 16 bases between.

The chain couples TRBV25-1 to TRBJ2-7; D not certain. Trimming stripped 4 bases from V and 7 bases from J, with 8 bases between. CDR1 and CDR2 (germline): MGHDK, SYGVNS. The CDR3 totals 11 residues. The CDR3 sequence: CASSVGDEQYF. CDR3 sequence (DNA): TGTGCCAGCAGTGTGGGCGATGAGCAGTACTTC.

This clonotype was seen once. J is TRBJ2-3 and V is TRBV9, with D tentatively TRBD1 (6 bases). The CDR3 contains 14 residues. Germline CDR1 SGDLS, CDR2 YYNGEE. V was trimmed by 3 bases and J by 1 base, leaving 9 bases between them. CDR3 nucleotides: TGTGCCAGCAGCGCCCGACAGGGCACAGATACGCAGTATTTT. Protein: CASSARQGTDTQYF. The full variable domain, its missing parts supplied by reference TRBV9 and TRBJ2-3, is DSGVTQTPKHLITATGQRVTLRCSPRSGDLSVYWYQQSLDQGLQFLIQYYNGEERAKGNILERFSAQQFPDLHSELNLSSLELGDSALYFCASSARQGTDTQYFGPGTRLTVL.

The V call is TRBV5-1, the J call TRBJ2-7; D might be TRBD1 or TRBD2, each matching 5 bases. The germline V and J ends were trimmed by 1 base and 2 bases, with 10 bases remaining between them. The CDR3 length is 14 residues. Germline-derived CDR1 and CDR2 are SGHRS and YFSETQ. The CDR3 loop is CASSLQSGPYEQYF. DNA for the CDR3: TGCGCCAGCAGCTTGCAGTCGGGACCCTACGAGCAGTACTTC.

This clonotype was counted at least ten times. CDR3 residues: CSAANRESSTDTQYF. The CDR3 coding sequence is TGCAGTGCAGCAAACAGGGAGTCTAGCACAGATACGCAGTATTTT. The J gene is TRBJ2-3, the V gene TRBV20-1; a possible D gene is TRBD1 (6 bases). The ends were cut back, 6 bases at V and 0 bases at J, with 16 bases in the middle. The germline gives CDR1 DFQATT, CDR2 SNEGSKA (reference sequence). The CDR3 is made up of 15 amino acids.

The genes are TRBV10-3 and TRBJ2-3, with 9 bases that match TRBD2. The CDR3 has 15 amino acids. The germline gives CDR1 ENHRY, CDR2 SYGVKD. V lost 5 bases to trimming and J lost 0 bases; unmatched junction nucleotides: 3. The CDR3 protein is CAISRLADSTDTQYF. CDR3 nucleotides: TGTGCCATCAGTCGACTAGCGGATAGCACAGATACGCAGTATTTT.

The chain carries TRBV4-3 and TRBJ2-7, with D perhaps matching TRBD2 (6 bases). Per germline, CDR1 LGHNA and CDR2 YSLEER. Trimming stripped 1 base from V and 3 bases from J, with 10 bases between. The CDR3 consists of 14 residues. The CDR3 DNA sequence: TGCGCCAGCAGCCAAGCTGCGGGAAACTACGAGCAGTACTTC. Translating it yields CASSQAAGNYEQYF.

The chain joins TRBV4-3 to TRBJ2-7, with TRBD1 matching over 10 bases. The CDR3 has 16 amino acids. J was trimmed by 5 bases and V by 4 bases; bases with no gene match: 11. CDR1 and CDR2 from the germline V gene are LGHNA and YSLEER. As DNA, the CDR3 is TGCGCCAGCAGCCGTCAGGCCGGGACAGGGGCCCACGAGCAGTACTTC. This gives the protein CASSRQAGTGAHEQYF.

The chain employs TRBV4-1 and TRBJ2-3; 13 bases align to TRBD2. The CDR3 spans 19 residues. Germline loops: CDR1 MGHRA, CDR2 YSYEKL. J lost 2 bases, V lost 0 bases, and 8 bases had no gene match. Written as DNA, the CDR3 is TGCGCCAGCAGCCAAGATACTCGACTAGCGGGGGGCTCCACAGATACGCAGTATTTT. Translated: CASSQDTRLAGGSTDTQYF.

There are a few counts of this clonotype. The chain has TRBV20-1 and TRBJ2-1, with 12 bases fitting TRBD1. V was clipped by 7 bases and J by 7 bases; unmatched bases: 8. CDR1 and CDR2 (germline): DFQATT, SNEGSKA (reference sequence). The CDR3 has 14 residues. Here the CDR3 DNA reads TGCAGTGTATTACGGGACAGGGGGCGGAATGAGCAGTTCTTC. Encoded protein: CSVLRDRGRNEQFF.

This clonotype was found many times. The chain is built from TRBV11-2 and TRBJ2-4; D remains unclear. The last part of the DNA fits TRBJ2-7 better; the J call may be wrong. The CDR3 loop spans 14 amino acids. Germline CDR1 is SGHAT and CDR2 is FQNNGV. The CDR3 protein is CASSLAGQNYEQYF. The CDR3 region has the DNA TGTGCCAGCAGCTTGGCTGGTCAGAATTACGAGCAGTACTTC.

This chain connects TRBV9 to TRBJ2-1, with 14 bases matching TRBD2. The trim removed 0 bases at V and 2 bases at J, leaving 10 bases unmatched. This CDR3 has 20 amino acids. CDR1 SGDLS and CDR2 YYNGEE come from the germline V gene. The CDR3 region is CASSVGLAGGPSSPYNEQFF. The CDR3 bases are TGTGCCAGCAGCGTAGGACTAGCGGGAGGGCCGTCCTCTCCCTACAATGAGCAGTTCTTC.

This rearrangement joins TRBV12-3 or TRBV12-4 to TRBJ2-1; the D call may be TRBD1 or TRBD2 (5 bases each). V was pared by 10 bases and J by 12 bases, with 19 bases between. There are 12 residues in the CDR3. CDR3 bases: TGTGCCATCGGGGCAAACGGTTCGCTGCAGTTCTTC. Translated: CAIGANGSLQFF.

The CDR3 protein is CASSRRLAGGPDTQYF. The DNA for the CDR3 is TGTGCCAGCAGTCGTCGACTAGCGGGGGGGCCAGATACGCAGTATTTT. J is TRBJ2-3 and V is TRBV6-5; the match to TRBD2 covers 14 bases. This CDR3 is built from 16 residues. Germline loops: CDR1 MNHEY, CDR2 SVGAGI. J gave up 4 bases and V 5 bases, and 5 bases lay outside the gene matches.

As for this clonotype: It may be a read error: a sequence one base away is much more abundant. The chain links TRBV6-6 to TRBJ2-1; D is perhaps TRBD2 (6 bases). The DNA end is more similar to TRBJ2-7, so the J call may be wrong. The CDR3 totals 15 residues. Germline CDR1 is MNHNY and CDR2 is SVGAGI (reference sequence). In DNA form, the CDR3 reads TGTGCCAGCAGTCCCTGGGAGGACGACTACAATGAGCAGTACTTC. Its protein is CASSPWEDDYNEQYF.

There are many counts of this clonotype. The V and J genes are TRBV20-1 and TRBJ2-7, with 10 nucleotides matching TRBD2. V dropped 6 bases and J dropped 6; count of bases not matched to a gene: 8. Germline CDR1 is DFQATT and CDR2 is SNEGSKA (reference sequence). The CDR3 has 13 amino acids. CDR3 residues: CSAAGTSESEQYF. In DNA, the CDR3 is TGCAGTGCCGCCGGGACTAGCGAGAGCGAGCAGTACTTC.

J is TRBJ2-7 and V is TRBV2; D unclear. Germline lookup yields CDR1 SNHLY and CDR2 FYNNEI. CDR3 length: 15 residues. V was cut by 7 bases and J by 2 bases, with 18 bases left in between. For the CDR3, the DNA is TGTGCCAGCACCCAAGCCCCGTCGGTCGCCTACGAGCAGTACTTC. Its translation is CASTQAPSVAYEQYF.

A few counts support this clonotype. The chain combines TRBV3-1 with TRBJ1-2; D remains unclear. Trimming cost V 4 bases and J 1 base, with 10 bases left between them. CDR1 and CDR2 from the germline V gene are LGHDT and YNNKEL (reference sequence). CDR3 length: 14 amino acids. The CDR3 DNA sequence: TGTGCCAGCAGCCGCCGGGTCGGTAACTATGGCTACACCTTC. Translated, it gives CASSRRVGNYGYTF.

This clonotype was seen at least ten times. The CDR3 DNA sequence: TGTGCCAGCAGCCCGGCCACAGATACGCAGTATTTT. It specifies CASSPATDTQYF. The chain couples TRBV7-3 to TRBJ2-3, with D uncertain. CDR3 length: 12 residues. CDR1 is SGHTA, CDR2 FQGTGA, per germline. V was pared by 5 bases and J by 2 bases, with 5 bases between.

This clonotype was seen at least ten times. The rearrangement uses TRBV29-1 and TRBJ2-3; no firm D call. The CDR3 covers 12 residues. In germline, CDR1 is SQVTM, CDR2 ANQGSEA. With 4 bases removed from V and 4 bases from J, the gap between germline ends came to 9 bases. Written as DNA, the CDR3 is TGCAGCGTTGCAAGTGGCCCAGATACGCAGTATTTT. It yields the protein CSVASGPDTQYF.

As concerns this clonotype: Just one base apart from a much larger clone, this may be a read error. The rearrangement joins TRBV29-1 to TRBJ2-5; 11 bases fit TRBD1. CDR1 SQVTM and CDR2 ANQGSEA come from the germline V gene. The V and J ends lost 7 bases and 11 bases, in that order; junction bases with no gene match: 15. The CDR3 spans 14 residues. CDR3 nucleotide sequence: TGCAGCGCCAGGGGACAGGGGGTAAACAATGAGCAGTACTTC. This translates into CSARGQGVNNEQYF.

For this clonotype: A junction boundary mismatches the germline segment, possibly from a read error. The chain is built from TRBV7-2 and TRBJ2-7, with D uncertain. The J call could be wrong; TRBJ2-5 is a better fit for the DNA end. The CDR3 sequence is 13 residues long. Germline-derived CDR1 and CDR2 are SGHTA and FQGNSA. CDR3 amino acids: CAGSSGSRETQYF. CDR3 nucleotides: TGTGCCGGCAGCTCCGGTTCGAGGGAGACCCAGTACTTC.

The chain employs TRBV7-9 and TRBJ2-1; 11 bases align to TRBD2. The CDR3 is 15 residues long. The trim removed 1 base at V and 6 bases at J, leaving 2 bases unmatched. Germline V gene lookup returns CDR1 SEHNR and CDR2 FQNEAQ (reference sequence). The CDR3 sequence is CASSLVLAGGNEQFF. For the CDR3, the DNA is TGTGCCAGCAGCTTAGTGCTAGCGGGAGGCAATGAGCAGTTCTTC.

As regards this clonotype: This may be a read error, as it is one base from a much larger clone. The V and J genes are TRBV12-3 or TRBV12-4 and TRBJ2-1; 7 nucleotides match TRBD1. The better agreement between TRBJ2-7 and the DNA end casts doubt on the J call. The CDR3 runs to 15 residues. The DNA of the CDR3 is TGTGCCAGCAGTCCGCAGGGACAGTTCTACAATGAGCAGTACTTC. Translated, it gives CASSPQGQFYNEQYF.